This T cell receptor beta chain is from a study of prognosis after radiotherapy for stage I lung cancer. About the research overall: Distant metastases after radiotherapy occurred in a handful of patients at a median of about seven months; 15 showed no significant progression.

The CDR3 runs to 16 residues. Trimming left V 2 bases short and J 4 bases short, with 17 bases between. Germline CDR1 and CDR2: GTSNPN and SVGIG (reference sequence). This clonotype was observed at least ten times. Multiplex PCR in two rounds served to amplify TCR beta CDR3 from genomic DNA. Primers (each specific to one TRBV or TRBJ gene) were used in first-round PCR. TCRdb processed the multiplex PCR reads anew with MiXCR; each CDR3 protein has one entry. The sample lists about 17,000 distinct CDR3 sequences, about 17% occurring once. Two separate time points each saw a draw of 6 to 6.5 milliliters of peripheral blood.

The clonotype comes from a donor over 45 with non-small cell lung cancer. The material sequenced was PBMCs, taken before or after stereotactic body radiation therapy (not recorded which). The chain is built from TRBV30 and TRBJ2-2; maybe TRBD2 (7 bases). The CDR3 nucleotides read TGTGCCTGGAGTAGTGCATACGGGGGGCTCACCGGGGAGCTGTTTTTT. It specifies CAWSSAYGGLTGELFF.